The clone carrying this TCR beta chain appeared once. Its specificity is unknown. The sample comes from a study of long-term antiretroviral therapy in people with HIV. Whole-study findings and limits: Diversity measured after ART increased yet remained under transplant donor controls. Controls had broader CDR3 length ranges than HIV repertoires did. Adherence to ART, viral resistance and therapy changes lacked any data. Across all time points, the repertoire was dominated by clones that expanded before ART.

The CDR3 extends over 15 amino acids. Germline V gene data show CDR1 as MNHEY and CDR2 as SVGAGI. V shed 0 bases and J 3 bases; nucleotides not matched to a gene: 2. Survey-level resolution applied to immunoSEQ assay v3.0. The table came from immunoSEQ multiplex PCR; TCRdb's copy has only in-frame clones and leaves some out. This repertoire shows about 17,000 clones, 80% to 90% found once; its top ten account for roughly 8.8%. The rearrangement uses TRBV6-5 and TRBJ1-3; 7 bases line up with TRBD1. The source of this sequence is a young man with HIV. This material consisted of unsorted PBMCs, taken 0.1 years after starting antiretroviral therapy. The CDR3 bases are TGTGCCAGCAGTTACTCGACAGGGATTGGAAACACCATATATTTT. Its protein product is CASSYSTGIGNTIYF.